These 13 T cell receptor beta chains came from one sample sequenced in a study of cytomegalovirus exposure and HLA in healthy donors. Use of 60 Vbeta and 13 Jbeta primers characterized the PCR. The method was immunoSEQ multiplex PCR; TCRdb's version includes in-frame clones alone and lacks a portion of them. The sample includes approximately 240,000 clones, more than 75% seen only once; the top ten take around 5%. Source material: PBMCs. The receptors stem from a woman aged 40 to 50 in good health and CMV-seropositive.

The rearrangement links TRBV28 to TRBJ2-1, with 8 bases fitting TRBD1. Germline CDR1 MDHEN, CDR2 SYDVKM. V lost 6 bases to trimming and J lost 12 bases; unmatched junction nucleotides: 7. The CDR3 totals 12 residues. The CDR3 sequence is CASRIAGTGQFF. Written as DNA, the CDR3 is TGTGCCAGCAGGATCGCGGGGACAGGGCAGTTCTTC.

This clone was counted once. J is TRBJ2-7 and V is TRBV15; 7 bases map to TRBD2. The germline gives CDR1 LNHNV, CDR2 YYDKDF (reference sequence). The CDR3 loop spans 11 amino acids. Trimming took 8 bases from V and 4 from J; bases not matched to a gene: 2. Here the CDR3 reads CATGGGYEQYF. The CDR3 nucleotides read TGTGCCACCGGGGGGGGGTACGAGCAGTACTTC.

V is TRBV27 and J is TRBJ1-6; a weak D match, TRBD1 (5 bases). CDR1 MNHEY and CDR2 SMNVEV come from the germline V gene (reference sequence). This CDR3 has 10 residues. V dropped 9 bases and J dropped 13 bases, with 10 bases sitting between them. As DNA, the CDR3 is TGTGCCAGGCCCCAGGGCCCCCTCCACTTT. Translating it yields CARPQGPLHF.

The chain employs TRBV15 and TRBJ1-2, with D perhaps TRBD1 (6 bases). Germline V gene lookup returns CDR1 LNHNV and CDR2 YYDKDF (reference sequence). There are 16 residues in the CDR3. V was shortened by 3 bases and J by 3 bases, with 17 bases between the two germline ends. CDR3 residues: CATSSPDSARDYGYTF. CDR3 coding DNA: TGTGCCACCAGCAGCCCGGACAGCGCTAGGGACTATGGCTACACCTTC.

This clone turned up a few times. J is TRBJ2-1 and V is TRBV6-5; 7 bases agree with TRBD2. The germline V gene encodes CDR1 MNHEY and CDR2 SVGAGI. Trimming at V came to 0 bases and at J to 10 bases, leaving 6 bases not matched to a gene. CDR3 length equals 14 residues. CDR3: CASSYSGGELEQFF. The CDR3 DNA sequence: TGTGCCAGCAGTTACTCGGGGGGGGAACTGGAGCAGTTCTTC.

This clone was counted a few times. J is TRBJ2-1 and V is TRBV6-5; D might be TRBD1 (5 bases). V dropped 6 bases and J dropped 8 bases, with 8 bases sitting between them. This CDR3 is built from 11 residues. Germline CDR1 reads MNHEY; CDR2 reads SVGAGI. The CDR3 DNA follows: TGTGCCAGCAGGCAGGGCCATGAGCAGTTCTTC. Translating it yields CASRQGHEQFF.

This clone came up once. This sequence joins TRBV5-1 and TRBJ2-1; 14 nucleotides line up with TRBD2. The V and J ends lost 4 bases and 8 bases, in that order; junction bases with no gene match: 8. The CDR3 loop spans 16 amino acids. Germline values: CDR1 SGHRS, CDR2 YFSETQ. Here the CDR3 reads CASSPRTSGRRDEQFF. The CDR3 DNA follows: TGCGCCAGCAGCCCAAGGACTAGCGGGAGGAGAGATGAGCAGTTCTTC.

The V gene is TRBV15, the J gene TRBJ2-7; 8 nucleotides line up with TRBD1. CDR1 and CDR2 from the germline V gene are LNHNV and YYDKDF (reference sequence). The V and J ends lost 2 bases and 3 bases, in that order; junction bases with no gene match: 6. The CDR3 runs to 15 residues. Written as DNA, the CDR3 is TGTGCCACCAGCAGAATAAGGACAGGGAACTACGAGCAGTACTTC. It translates to CATSRIRTGNYEQYF.

This chain's CDR3 is CASSLDSQPNEKLFF. In nucleotides, the CDR3 is TGTGCCAGCAGCTTAGATAGCCAGCCTAATGAAAAACTGTTTTTT. The genes are TRBV7-6 and TRBJ1-4; D is ambiguous. The CDR3 length is 15 residues. V shed 1 base and J shed 3 bases, with 9 bases lying between them. The V gene's germline CDR1 is SGHVS and CDR2 FNYEAQ.

The chain carries TRBV30 and TRBJ1-4; 8 nucleotides line up with TRBD1. Germline values: CDR1 GTSNPN, CDR2 SVGIG (reference sequence). The V segment lost 5 bases and the J segment 8 bases; nucleotides outside the gene matches: 7. The CDR3 covers 13 residues. CDR3: CAWDRGRNEKLFF. The DNA of the CDR3 is TGTGCCTGGGACAGGGGAAGGAACGAAAAACTGTTTTTT.

This rearrangement joins TRBV5-5 to TRBJ2-2, with 8 nucleotides matching TRBD1. V lost 4 bases, J lost 4 bases, and 6 bases stayed unmatched. Per germline, CDR1 SGHKS and CDR2 YYEKEE (reference sequence). This CDR3 has 15 amino acids. CDR3 sequence: CASSRTGSGTGELFF. The CDR3 DNA is TGTGCCAGCAGCAGGACAGGGTCGGGCACCGGGGAGCTGTTTTTT.

This clone is a singleton in its sample. The rearrangement links TRBV6-1 to TRBJ2-7; a weak D match, TRBD2 (7 bases). Germline CDR1 is MNHNS and CDR2 is SASEGT. Trimming removed 4 bases from V and 4 bases from J, with 14 bases in between. This CDR3 is 14 amino acids long. CDR3 loop: CASSGSRGGYEQYF. The CDR3 DNA reads as TGTGCCAGCAGTGGAAGCAGGGGAGGGTACGAGCAGTACTTC.

The V and J genes are TRBV9 and TRBJ2-5; 9 nucleotides line up with TRBD1. The CDR3 totals 15 residues. Germline V gives CDR1 SGDLS, CDR2 YYNGEE. V was clipped by 3 bases and J by 4 bases; unmatched bases: 7. CDR3 region: CASSAGQGNLETQYF. The DNA for the CDR3 is TGTGCCAGCAGCGCAGGACAGGGGAACCTAGAGACCCAGTACTTC.